This T cell receptor (beta chain) is from a study of blood T cell repertoires in COVID-19. At the level of the study: Samples came from the United States, Italy and Spain, spanning acute and convalescent COVID-19. PBMCs, B-cell-depleted T cells, or T cells provided the cDNA or gDNA that made up the material.

Original processing methods: Estimation of nucleated cell counts was performed using reference gene primer amplification. Some clones are missing from TCRdb's copy, which holds only in-frame ones; the method was immunoSEQ multiplex PCR. That table is the source of V, J and clone size, and D and trimming were worked out from the DNA. This sample yields some 94,000 clones, of which about 70% are seen a single time; around 23% belongs to the top ten. The V end lost 5 bases, the J end lost 4 bases, and 9 bases lay between the germline ends. This CDR3 has 12 amino acids. Germline V gene sequence: CDR1 SGHAT, CDR2 FQNNGV.

The source is a woman aged 60-75 years in a cohort sampled during active or convalescent COVID-19. Sequencing used peripheral blood. The chain has TRBV11-2 and TRBJ2-7; no reliable D call. The CDR3 sequence: CASSQAEYEQYF. CDR3 nucleotide sequence: TGTGCCAGCAGCCAGGCAGAATACGAGCAGTACTTC.